This T cell receptor (beta chain) was documented in a study of blood T cell repertoires in COVID-19. Deletions cut 6 bases from V and 2 bases from J, with 14 bases between. Germline lookup yields CDR1 MDHEN and CDR2 SYDVKM. The CDR3 is 14 residues long. The table came from immunoSEQ multiplex PCR; TCRdb's copy has only in-frame clones and leaves some out. This sample has fewer than 500,000 clones, with around 89% found just once. This chain uses TRBV28 with TRBJ2-7; tentative D call: TRBD2 (6 bases). The material sequenced was peripheral blood. This TCR was sampled from a woman aged 30 to 39 with acute or convalescent COVID-19. CDR3 bases: TGTGCCAGCAGACCTTCGGGACTTACCTACGAGCAGTACTTC. As protein: CASRPSGLTYEQYF.